This TCR beta chain came from a study of T cell changes during pregnancy in multiple sclerosis. Sequenced by immunoSEQ multiplex PCR; TCRdb stores in-frame clones only, minus some. The sample lists approximately 23,000 clones, roughly nine tenths occurring once. The sample here was CD4+ T cells from peripheral blood mononuclear cells, taken after pregnancy. The source of this sequence is a female donor in good health, enrolled as a control in a pregnancy study.

The CDR3 is CASSWLADNYEQYF. CDR3 DNA: TGTGCCAGCAGCTGGCTAGCGGACAACTACGAGCAGTACTTC. The chain is built from TRBV7-8 and TRBJ2-7; 7 bases map to TRBD2. J lost 3 bases, V lost 4 bases, and 6 bases had no gene match. Germline lookup yields CDR1 SGHVS and CDR2 FQNEAQ. This CDR3 spans 14 amino acids.